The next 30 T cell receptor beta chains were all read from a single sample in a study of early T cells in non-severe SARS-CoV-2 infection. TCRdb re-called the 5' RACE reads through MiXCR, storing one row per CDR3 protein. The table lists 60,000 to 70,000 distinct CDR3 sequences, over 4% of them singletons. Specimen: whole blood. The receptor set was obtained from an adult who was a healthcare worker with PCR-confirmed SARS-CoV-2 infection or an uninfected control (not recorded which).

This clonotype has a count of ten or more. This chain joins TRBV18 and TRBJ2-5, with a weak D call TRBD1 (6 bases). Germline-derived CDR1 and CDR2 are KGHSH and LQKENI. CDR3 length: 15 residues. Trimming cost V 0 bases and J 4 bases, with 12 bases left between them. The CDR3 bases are TGTGCCAGCTCACCACCGGCGGACAGTCGAGAGACCCAGTACTTC. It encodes CASSPPADSRETQYF.

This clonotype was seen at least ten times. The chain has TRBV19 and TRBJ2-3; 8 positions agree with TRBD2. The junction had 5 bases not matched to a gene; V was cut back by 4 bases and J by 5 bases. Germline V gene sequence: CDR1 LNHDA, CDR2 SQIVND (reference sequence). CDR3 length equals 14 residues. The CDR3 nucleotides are TGTGCCAGTAGTAGCGGGGGGCGAGGAGATACGCAGTATTTT. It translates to CASSSGGRGDTQYF.

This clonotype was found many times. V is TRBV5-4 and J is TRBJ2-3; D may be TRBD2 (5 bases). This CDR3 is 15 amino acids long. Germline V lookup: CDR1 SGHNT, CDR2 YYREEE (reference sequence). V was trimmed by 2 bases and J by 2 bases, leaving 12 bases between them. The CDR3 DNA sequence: TGTGCCAGCAGCTTCACCGGGGTCTACACAGATACGCAGTATTTT. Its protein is CASSFTGVYTDTQYF.

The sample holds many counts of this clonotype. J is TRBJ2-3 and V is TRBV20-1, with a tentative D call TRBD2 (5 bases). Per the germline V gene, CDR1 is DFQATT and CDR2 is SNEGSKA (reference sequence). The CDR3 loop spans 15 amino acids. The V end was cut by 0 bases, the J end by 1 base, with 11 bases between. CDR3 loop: CSARDPARGTDTQYF. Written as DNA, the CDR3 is TGCAGTGCTAGAGACCCAGCGAGGGGCACAGATACGCAGTATTTT.

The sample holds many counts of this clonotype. The CDR3 nucleotides read TGTGCCAGTAAAACCGGGCTAAGCTCCTACAATGAGCAGTTCTTC. Its protein is CASKTGLSSYNEQFF. The chain links TRBV2 to TRBJ2-1; D gene ambiguous. The germline V gene has CDR1 SNHLY and CDR2 FYNNEI. This CDR3 has 15 amino acids. V was pared by 9 bases and J by 0 bases, with 15 bases between.

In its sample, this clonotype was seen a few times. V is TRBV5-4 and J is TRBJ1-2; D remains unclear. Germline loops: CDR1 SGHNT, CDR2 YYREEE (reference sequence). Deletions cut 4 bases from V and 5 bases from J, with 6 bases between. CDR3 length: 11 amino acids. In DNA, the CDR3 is TGTGCCAGCAGCGCCGGTTATGGCTACACCTTC. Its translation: CASSAGYGYTF.

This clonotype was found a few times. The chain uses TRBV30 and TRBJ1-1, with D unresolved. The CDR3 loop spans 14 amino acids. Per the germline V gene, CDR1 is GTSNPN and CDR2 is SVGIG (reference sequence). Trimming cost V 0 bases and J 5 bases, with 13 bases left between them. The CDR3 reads CAWSVEGGRTEAFF. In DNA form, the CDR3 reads TGTGCCTGGAGTGTGGAGGGTGGCCGTACTGAAGCTTTCTTT.

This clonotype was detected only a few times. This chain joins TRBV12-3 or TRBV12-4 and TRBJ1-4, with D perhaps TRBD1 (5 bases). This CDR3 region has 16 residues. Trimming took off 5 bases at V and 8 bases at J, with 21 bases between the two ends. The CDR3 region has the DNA TGTGCCAGCAGTCCGCTAGGGGTCCCTGGAGGAGAAAAACTGTTTTTT. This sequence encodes CASSPLGVPGGEKLFF.

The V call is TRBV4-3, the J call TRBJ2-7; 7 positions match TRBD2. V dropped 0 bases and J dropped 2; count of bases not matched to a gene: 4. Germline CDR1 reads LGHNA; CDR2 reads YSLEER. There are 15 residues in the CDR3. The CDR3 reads CASSQEMGGAYEQYF. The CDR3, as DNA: TGCGCCAGCAGCCAAGAGATGGGGGGGGCCTACGAGCAGTACTTC.

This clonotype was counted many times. The CDR3 DNA is TGTGCCACCAGTGCTGGACAGAAGGGCAATCAGCCCCAGCATTTT. It specifies CATSAGQKGNQPQHF. The chain carries TRBV24-1 and TRBJ1-5; a possible D gene is TRBD1 (6 bases). The CDR3 sequence is 15 residues long. The V end was cut by 5 bases, the J end by 2 bases, with 12 bases between. In germline, CDR1 is KGHDR, CDR2 SFDVKD.

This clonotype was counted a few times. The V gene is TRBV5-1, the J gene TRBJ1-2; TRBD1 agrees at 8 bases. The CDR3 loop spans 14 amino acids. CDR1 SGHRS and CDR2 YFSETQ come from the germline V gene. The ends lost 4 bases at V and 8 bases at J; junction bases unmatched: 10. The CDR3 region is CASSRDRGASGYTF. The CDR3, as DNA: TGCGCCAGCAGCCGTGACAGGGGCGCGTCGGGCTACACCTTC.

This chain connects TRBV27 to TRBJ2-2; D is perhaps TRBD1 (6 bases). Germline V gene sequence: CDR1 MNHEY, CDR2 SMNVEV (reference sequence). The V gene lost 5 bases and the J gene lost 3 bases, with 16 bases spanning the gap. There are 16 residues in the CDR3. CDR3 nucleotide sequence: TGTGCCAGCAGTCCCAGGGGTCATGCGGACACCGGGGAGCTGTTTTTT. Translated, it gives CASSPRGHADTGELFF.

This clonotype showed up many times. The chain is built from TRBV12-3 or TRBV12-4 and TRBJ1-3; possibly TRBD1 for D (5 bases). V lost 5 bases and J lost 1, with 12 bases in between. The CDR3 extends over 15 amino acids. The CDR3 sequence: CASSVRSGSGNTIYF. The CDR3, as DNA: TGTGCCAGCAGTGTTAGGTCAGGGTCTGGAAACACCATATATTTT.

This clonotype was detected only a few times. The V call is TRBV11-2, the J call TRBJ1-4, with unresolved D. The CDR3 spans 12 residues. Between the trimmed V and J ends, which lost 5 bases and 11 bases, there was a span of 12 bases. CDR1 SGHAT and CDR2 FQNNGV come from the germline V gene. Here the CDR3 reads CASSHDNWKLFF. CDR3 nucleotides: TGTGCCAGCAGCCATGACAACTGGAAACTGTTTTTT.

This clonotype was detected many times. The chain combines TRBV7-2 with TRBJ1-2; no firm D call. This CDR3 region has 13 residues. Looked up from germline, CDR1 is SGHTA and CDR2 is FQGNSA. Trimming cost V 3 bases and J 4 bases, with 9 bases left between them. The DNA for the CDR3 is TGTGCCAGCAGCTTCTTGGGTGGCTATGGCTACACCTTC. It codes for CASSFLGGYGYTF.

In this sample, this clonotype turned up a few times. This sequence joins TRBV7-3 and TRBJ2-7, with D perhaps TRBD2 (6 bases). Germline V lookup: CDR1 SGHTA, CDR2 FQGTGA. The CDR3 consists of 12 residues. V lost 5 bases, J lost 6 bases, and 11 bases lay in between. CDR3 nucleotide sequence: TGTGCCAGCAGCAGACTAGACGGCGAGCAGTACTTC. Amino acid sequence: CASSRLDGEQYF.

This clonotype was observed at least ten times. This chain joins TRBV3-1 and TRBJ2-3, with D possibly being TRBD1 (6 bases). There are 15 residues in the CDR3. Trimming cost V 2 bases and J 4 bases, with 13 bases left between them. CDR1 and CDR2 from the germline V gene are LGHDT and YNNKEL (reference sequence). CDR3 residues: CASSQTGRGSDTQYF. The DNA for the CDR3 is TGTGCCAGCAGCCAAACAGGCAGGGGCTCAGATACGCAGTATTTT.

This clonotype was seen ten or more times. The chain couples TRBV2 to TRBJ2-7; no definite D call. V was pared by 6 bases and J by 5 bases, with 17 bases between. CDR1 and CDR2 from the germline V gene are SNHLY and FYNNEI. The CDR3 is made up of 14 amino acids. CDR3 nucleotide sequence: TGTGCCAGCAGCCAACTAAGTGGGTCCCACGAGCAGTACTTC. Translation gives CASSQLSGSHEQYF.

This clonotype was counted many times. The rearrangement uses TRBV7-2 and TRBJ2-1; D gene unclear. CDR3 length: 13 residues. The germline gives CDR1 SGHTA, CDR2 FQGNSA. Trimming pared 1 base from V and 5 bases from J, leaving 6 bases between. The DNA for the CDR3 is TGTGCCAGCAGCTTAGATAAGAACAATGAGCAGTTCTTC. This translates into CASSLDKNNEQFF.

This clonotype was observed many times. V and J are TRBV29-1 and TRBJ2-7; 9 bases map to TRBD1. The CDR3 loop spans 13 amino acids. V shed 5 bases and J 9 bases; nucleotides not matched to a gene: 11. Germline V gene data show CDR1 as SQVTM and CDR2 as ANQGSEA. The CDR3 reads CSVLRDRAAGQYF. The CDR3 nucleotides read TGCAGCGTTCTACGGGACAGGGCGGCCGGGCAGTACTTC.

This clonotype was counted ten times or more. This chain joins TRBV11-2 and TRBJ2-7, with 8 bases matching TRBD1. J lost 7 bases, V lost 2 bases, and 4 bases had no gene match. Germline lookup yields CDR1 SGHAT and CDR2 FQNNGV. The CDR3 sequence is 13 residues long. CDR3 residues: CASSLTGGQEQYF. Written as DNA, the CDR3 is TGTGCCAGCAGCTTAACAGGGGGGCAAGAGCAGTACTTC.

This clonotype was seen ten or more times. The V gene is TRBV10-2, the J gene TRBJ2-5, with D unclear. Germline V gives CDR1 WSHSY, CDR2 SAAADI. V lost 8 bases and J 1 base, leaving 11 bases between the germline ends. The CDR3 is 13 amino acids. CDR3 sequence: CASSWRSQETQYF. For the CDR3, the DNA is TGCGCCAGCTCCTGGCGGTCCCAAGAGACCCAGTACTTC.

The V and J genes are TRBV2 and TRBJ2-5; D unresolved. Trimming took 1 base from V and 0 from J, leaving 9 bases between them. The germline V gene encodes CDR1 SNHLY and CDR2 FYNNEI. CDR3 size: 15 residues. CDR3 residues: CASSEVLPYQETQYF. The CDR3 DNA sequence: TGTGCCAGCAGTGAAGTACTCCCGTACCAAGAGACCCAGTACTTC.

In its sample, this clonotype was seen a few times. The CDR3, as DNA: TGTGCCTGGAGTGATGGGGCCAACGTCCTGACTTTC. Amino acid sequence: CAWSDGANVLTF. The rearrangement joins TRBV30 to TRBJ2-6, with D unresolved. The CDR3 consists of 12 residues. Trimming cost V 1 base and J 3 bases, with 1 base left between them. Germline V gene data show CDR1 as GTSNPN and CDR2 as SVGIG (reference sequence).

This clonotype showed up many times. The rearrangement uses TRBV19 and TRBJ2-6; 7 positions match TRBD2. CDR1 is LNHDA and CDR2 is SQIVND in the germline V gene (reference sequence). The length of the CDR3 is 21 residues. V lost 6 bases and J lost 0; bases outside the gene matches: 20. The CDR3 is CASSPRASGHVVSSGANVLTF. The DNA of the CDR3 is TGTGCCAGTAGCCCCCGGGCTAGCGGCCACGTTGTGAGCTCTGGGGCCAACGTCCTGACTTTC.

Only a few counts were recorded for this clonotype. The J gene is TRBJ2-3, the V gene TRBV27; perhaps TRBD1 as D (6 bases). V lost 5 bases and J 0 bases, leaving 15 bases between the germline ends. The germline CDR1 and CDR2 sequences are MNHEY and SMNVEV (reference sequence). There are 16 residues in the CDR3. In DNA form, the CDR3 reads TGTGCCAGCAGTAGCCGACAGGTTTCCAGCACAGATACGCAGTATTTT. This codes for CASSSRQVSSTDTQYF.

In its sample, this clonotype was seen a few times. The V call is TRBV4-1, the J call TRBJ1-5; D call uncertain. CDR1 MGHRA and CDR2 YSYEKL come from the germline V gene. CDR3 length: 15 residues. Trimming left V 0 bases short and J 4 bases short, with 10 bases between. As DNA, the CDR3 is TGCGCCAGCAGCCAAGAGCGTCACCCGAATCAGCCCCAGCATTTT. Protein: CASSQERHPNQPQHF.

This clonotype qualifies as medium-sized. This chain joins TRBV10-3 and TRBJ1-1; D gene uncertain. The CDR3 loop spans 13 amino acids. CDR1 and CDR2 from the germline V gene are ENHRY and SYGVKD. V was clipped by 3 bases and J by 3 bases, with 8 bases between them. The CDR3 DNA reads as TGTGCCATCAGTGAAGAGGGCGACACTGAAGCTTTCTTT. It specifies CAISEEGDTEAFF.

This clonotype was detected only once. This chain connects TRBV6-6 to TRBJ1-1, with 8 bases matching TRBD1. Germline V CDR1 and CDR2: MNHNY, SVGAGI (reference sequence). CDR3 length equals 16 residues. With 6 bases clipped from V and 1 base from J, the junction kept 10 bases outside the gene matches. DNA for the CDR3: TGTGCCAGCAGGGAATCCCCGGGACAGGAGAACACTGAAGCTTTCTTT. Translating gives CASRESPGQENTEAFF.

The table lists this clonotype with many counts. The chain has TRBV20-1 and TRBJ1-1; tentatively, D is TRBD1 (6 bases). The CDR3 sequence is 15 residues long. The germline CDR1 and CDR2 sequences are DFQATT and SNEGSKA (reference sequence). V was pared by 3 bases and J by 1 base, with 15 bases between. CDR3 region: CSASPFQQGNTEAFF. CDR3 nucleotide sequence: TGCAGTGCTAGCCCCTTTCAACAGGGGAACACTGAAGCTTTCTTT.